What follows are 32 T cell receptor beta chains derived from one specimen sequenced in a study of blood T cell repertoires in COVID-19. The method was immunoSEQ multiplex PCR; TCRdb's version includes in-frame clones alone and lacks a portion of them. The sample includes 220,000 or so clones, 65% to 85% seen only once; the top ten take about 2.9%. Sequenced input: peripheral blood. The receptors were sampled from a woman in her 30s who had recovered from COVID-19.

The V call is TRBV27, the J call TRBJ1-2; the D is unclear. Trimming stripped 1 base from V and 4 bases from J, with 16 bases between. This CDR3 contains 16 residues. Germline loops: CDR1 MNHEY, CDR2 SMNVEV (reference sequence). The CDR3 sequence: CASSLYPSDGPYGYTF. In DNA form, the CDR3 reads TGTGCCAGCAGTTTATACCCCTCTGATGGCCCCTATGGCTACACCTTC.

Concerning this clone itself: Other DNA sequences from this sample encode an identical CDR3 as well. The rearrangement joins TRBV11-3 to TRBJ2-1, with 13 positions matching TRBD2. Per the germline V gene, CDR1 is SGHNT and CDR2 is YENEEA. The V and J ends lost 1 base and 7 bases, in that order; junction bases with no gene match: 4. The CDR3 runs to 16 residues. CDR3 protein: CASSLGGLAGYNEQFF. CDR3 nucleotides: TGTGCCAGCAGCTTAGGGGGACTAGCGGGGTATAATGAGCAGTTCTTC.

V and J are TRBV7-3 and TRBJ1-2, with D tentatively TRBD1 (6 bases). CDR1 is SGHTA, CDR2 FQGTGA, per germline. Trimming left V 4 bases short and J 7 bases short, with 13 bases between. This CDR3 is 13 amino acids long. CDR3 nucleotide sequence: TGTGCCAGCAGCTCCGACAGGCGGGCTGGCTACACCTTC. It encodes CASSSDRRAGYTF.

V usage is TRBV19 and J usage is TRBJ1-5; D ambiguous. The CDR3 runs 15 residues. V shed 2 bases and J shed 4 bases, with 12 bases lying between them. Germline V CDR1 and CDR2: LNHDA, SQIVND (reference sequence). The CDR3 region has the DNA TGTGCCAGTAGTATAAGGTCGGGGTTGAATCAGCCCCAGCATTTT. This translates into CASSIRSGLNQPQHF.

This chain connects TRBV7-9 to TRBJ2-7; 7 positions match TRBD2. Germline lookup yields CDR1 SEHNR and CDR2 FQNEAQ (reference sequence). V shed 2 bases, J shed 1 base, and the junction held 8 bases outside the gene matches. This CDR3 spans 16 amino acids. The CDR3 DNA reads TGTGCCAGCAGCTTAAGCGTAGGCGGGAGATCCTACGAGCAGTACTTC. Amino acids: CASSLSVGGRSYEQYF. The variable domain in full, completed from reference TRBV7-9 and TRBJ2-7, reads DTGVSQNPRHKITKRGQNVTFRCDPISEHNRLYWYRQTLGQGPEFLTYFQNEAQLEKSRLLSDRFSAERPKGSFSTLEIQRTEQGDSAMYLCASSLSVGGRSYEQYFGPGTRLTVT.

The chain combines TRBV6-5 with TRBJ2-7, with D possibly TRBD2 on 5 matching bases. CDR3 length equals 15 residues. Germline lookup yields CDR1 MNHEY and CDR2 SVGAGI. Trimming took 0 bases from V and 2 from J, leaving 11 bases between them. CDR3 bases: TGTGCCAGCAGTTACTCGTCCCTAGCTACCTACGAGCAGTACTTC. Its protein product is CASSYSSLATYEQYF.

This CDR3 reads CASSLEQGRRGNEQFF. The CDR3 DNA sequence: TGTGCCAGCAGCTTGGAACAGGGGAGGAGGGGAAATGAGCAGTTCTTC. The chain uses TRBV5-4 and TRBJ2-1, with D possibly TRBD1 on 7 matching bases. Germline loops: CDR1 SGHNT, CDR2 YYREEE (reference sequence). The ends were cut back, 0 bases at V and 7 bases at J, with 17 bases in the middle. The CDR3 loop spans 16 amino acids.

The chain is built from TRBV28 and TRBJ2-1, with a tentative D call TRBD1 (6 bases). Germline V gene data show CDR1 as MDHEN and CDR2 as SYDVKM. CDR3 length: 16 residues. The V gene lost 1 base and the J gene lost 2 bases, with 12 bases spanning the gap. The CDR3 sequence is CASSLFREGAYNEQFF. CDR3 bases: TGTGCCAGCAGTTTATTCAGAGAGGGGGCCTACAATGAGCAGTTCTTC.

The CDR3 nucleotides read TGTGCCAGCAGCCAAGATCGCAGGAACCAGTACTTC. Translation: CASSQDRRNQYF. The chain uses TRBV4-2 and TRBJ2-7; D ambiguous. Trimming stripped 0 bases from V and 10 bases from J, with 10 bases between. Germline loops: CDR1 LGHNA, CDR2 YNFKEQ. The CDR3 runs 12 residues.

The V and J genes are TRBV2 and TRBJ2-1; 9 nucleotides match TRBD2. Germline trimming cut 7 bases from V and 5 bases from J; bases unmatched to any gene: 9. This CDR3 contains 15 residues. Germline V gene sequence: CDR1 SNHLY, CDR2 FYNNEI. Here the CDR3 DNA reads TGTGCCAGCATGCCGGGACTAGCAGCAAACAATGAGCAGTTCTTC. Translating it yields CASMPGLAANNEQFF. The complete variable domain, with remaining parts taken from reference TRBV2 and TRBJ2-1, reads EPEVTQTPSHQVTQMGQEVILRCVPISNHLYFYWYRQILGQKVEFLVSFYNNEISEKSEIFDDQFSVERPDGSNFTLKIRSTKLEDSAMYFCASMPGLAANNEQFFGPGTRLTVL.

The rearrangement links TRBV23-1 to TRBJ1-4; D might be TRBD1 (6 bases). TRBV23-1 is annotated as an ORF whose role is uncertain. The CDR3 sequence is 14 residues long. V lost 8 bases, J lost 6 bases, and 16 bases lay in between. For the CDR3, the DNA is TGCGCCAGCCCGATACAGGGTAAGGATGAAAAACTGTTTTTT. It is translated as CASPIQGKDEKLFF.

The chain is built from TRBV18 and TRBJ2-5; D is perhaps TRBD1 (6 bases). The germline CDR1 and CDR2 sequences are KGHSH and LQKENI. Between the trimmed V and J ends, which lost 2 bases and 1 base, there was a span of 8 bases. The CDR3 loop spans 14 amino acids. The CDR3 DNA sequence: TGTGCCAGCTCACCAGTAGGGGGCCAAGAGACCCAGTACTTC. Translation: CASSPVGGQETQYF. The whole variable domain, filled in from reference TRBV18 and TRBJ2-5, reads NAGVMQNPRHLVRRRGQEARLRCSPMKGHSHVYWYRQLPEEGLKFMVYLQKENIIDESGMPKERFSAEFPKEGPSILRIQQVVRGDSAAYFCASSPVGGQETQYFGPGTRLLVL.

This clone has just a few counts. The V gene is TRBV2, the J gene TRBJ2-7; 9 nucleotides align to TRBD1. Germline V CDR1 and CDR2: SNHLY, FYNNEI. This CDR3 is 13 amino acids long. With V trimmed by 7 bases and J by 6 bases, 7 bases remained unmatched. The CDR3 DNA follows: TGTGCCAGCAATCGGGACAGGGCCGCCGAGCAGTACTTC. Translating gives CASNRDRAAEQYF.

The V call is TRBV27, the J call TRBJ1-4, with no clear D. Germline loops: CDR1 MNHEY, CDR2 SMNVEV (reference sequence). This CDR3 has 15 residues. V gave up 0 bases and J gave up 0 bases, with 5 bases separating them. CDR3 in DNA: TGTGCCAGCAGTTTATCCACAGCAACTAATGAAAAACTGTTTTTT. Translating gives CASSLSTATNEKLFF.

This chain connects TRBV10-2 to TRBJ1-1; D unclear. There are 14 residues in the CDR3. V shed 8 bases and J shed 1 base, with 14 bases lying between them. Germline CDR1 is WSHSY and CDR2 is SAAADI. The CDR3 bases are TGCGCCAGCCGGGCGAGGGCTTCGAACACTGAAGCTTTCTTT. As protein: CASRARASNTEAFF.

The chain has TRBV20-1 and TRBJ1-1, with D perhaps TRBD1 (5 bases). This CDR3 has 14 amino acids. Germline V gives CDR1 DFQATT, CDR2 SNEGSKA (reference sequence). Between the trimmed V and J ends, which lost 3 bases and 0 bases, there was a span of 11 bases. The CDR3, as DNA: TGCAGTGCTAGTAGGGGCAGAGTGAACACTGAAGCTTTCTTT. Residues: CSASRGRVNTEAFF.

For the CDR3, the DNA is TGTGCCAGCAGCCAAACTACAGGCCACACTGAAGCTTTCTTT. Amino acid sequence: CASSQTTGHTEAFF. The genes are TRBV3-1 (or the pseudogene TRBV3-2) and TRBJ1-1; TRBD1 is a possible D gene (5 bases). This CDR3 contains 14 residues. The germline CDR1 and CDR2 sequences are LGHDT and YNNKEL (reference sequence). V lost 2 bases to trimming and J lost 3 bases, with 10 bases between them.

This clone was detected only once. CDR3 region: CARAEHLVYKNIQYF. The CDR3 coding sequence is TGTGCCAGAGCGGAGCATCTCGTCTATAAAAACATTCAGTACTTC. The chain employs TRBV27 and TRBJ2-4; D might be TRBD2 (5 bases). The germline V and J ends were trimmed by 9 bases and 4 bases, with 19 bases remaining between them. The CDR3 sequence is 15 residues long. Germline V gene sequence: CDR1 MNHEY, CDR2 SMNVEV (reference sequence).

CDR3 protein: CATSRDWTGNEKLFF. In DNA, the CDR3 is TGTGCCACCAGCAGAGATTGGACAGGGAATGAAAAACTGTTTTTT. The chain couples TRBV15 to TRBJ1-4; 8 nucleotides agree with TRBD1. The CDR3 extends over 15 amino acids. Per the germline V gene, CDR1 is LNHNV and CDR2 is YYDKDF (reference sequence). Trimming cost V 0 bases and J 5 bases; bases outside gene matches: 2.

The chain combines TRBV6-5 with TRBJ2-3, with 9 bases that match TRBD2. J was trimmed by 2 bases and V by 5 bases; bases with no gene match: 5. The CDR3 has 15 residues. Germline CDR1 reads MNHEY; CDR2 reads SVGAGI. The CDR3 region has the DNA TGTGCCAGCAGTCCCGGGACTAGCTCCACAGATACGCAGTATTTT. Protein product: CASSPGTSSTDTQYF.

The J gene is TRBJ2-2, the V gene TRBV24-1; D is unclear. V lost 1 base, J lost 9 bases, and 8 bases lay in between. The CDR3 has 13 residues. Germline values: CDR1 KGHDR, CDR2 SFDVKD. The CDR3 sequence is CATSDLTRRELFF. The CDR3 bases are TGTGCCACCAGTGATTTAACCAGGAGGGAGCTGTTTTTT.

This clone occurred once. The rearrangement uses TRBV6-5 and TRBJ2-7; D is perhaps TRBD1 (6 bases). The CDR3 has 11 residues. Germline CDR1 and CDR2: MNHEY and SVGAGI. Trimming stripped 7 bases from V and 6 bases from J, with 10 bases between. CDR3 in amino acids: CASTQGIEQYF. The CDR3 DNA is TGTGCCAGCACGCAGGGGATCGAGCAGTACTTC.

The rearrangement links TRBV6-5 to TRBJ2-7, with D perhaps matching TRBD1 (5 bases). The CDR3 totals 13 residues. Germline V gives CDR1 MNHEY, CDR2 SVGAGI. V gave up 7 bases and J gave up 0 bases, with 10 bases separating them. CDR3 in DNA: TGTGCCAGCAAAACAGGCTACTCCTACGAGCAGTACTTC. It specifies CASKTGYSYEQYF.

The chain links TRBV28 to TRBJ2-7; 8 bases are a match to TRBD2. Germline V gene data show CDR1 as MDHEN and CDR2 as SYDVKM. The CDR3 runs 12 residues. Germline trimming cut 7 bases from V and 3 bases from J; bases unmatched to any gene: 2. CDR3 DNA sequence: TGTGCCAGCAAGCGGGGGCTCTACGAGCAGTACTTC. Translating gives CASKRGLYEQYF.

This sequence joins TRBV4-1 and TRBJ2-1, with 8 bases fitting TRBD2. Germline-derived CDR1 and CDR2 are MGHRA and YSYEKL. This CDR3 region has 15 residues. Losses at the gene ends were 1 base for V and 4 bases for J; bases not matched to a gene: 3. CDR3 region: CASSQGPGGYNEQFF. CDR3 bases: TGCGCCAGCAGCCAAGGTCCGGGAGGGTACAATGAGCAGTTCTTC.

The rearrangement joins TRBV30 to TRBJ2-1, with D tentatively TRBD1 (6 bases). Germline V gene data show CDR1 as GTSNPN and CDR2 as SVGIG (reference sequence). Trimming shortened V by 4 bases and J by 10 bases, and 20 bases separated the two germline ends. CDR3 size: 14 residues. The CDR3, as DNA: TGTGCCTGGACGCTTATATCAGGGGCTCGAGAGCAGTTCTTC. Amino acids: CAWTLISGAREQFF.

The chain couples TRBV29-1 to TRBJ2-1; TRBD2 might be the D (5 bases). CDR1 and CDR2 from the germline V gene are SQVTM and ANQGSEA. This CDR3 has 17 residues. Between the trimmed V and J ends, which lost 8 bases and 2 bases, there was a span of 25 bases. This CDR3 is CSTLRSGTRFAYNEQFF. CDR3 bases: TGCAGCACCCTACGGTCGGGAACAAGGTTCGCCTACAATGAGCAGTTCTTC.

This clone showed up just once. The CDR3 loop reads CASSPSTHRGSGANVLTF. The CDR3 DNA sequence: TGTGCCAGCAGCCCTTCGACCCACAGGGGCTCTGGGGCCAACGTCCTGACTTTC. This chain links TRBV3-1 (or the pseudogene TRBV3-2) with TRBJ2-6, with 7 nucleotides matching TRBD1. Trimming took 4 bases from V and 0 from J; bases not matched to a gene: 9. CDR3 length: 18 residues. Germline V gene sequence: CDR1 LGHDT, CDR2 YNNKEL (reference sequence).

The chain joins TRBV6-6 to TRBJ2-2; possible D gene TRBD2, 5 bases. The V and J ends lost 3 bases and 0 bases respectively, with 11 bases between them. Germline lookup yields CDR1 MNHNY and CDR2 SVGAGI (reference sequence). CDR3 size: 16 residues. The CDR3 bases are TGTGCCAGCAGTTATAGCGCCAACCCGAACACCGGGGAGCTGTTTTTT. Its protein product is CASSYSANPNTGELFF.

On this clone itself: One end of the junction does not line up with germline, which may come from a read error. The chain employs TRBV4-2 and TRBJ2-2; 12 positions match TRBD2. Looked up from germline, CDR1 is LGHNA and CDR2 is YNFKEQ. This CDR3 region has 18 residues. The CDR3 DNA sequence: TGTGCCAGCAGTCAAGAGGGATCTAGCGGGAGGGTTACCGGGGAGCTGTTTTTT. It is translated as CASSQEGSSGRVTGELFF.

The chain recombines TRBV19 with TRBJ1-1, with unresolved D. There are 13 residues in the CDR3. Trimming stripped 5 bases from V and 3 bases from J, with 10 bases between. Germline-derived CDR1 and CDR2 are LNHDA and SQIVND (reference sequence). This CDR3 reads CASSRVVDTEAFF. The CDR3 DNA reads TGTGCCAGTAGTCGGGTAGTCGACACTGAAGCTTTCTTT.

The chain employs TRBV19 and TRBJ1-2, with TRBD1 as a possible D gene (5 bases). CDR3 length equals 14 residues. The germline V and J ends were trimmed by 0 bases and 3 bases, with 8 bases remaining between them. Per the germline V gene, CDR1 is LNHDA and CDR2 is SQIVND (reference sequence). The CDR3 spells CASSIEGRDYGYTF. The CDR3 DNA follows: TGTGCCAGTAGTATAGAGGGCAGGGACTATGGCTACACCTTC.